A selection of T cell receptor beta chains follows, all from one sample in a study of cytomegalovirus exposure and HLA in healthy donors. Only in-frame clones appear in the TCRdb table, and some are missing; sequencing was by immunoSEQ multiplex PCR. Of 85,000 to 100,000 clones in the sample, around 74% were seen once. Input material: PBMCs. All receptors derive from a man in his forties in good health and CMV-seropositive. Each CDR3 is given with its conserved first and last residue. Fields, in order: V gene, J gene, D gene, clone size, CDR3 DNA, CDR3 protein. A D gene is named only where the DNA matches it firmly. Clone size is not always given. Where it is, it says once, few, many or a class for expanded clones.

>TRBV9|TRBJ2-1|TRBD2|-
TGTGCCAGCAGCGTAAGCGGGAGTAGAGGCAATGAGCAGTTCTTC
CASSVSGSRGNEQFF
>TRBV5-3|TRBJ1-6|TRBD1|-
TGTGCCAGAAGCTCCCTGACAGGGAAGAATTCACCCCTCCACTTT
CARSSLTGKNSPLHF
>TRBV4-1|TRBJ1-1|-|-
TGCGCCAGCAGCCAAGATTGGGGGCCTGACACTGAAGCTTTCTTT
CASSQDWGPDTEAFF
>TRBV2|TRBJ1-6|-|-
TGTGCCAGCAGTGTAGAGGGGGACAATTCACCCCTCCACTTT
CASSVEGDNSPLHF
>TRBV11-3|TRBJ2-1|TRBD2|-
TGTGCCAGCAGCTTAGCGGGAGGAGATGAGCAGTTCTTC
CASSLAGGDEQFF
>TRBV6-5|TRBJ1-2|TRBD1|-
TGTGCCAGCAGTTACTACGTCACAGGGGATGGCTACACCTTC
CASSYYVTGDGYTF
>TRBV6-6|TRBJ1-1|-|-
TGTGCCAGCACCGACCCCGGGGGAGGATGGGCTTTCTTT
CASTDPGGGWAFF
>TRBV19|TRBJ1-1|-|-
TGTGCCAGTAGTCCCTTGAGGGCCCTTGAAGCTTTCTTT
CASSPLRALEAFF
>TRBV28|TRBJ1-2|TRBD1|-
TGTGCCAGCAGGACAGGGGTGCAAGGCTACACCTTC
CASRTGVQGYTF
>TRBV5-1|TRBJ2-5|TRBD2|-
TGCGCCAGCAGCTTTCAGCGGGGGAGTCAAGAGACCCAGTACTTC
CASSFQRGSQETQYF
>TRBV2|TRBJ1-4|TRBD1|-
TGTGCCAGCATTCCGGGCGAGGGGGCGAGCGAAAAACTGTTTTTT
CASIPGEGASEKLFF
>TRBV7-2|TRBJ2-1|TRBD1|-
TGTGCCAGCAGCTCCGTAGGGGGCGGGCTCTACAATGAGCAGTTCTTC
CASSSVGGGLYNEQFF
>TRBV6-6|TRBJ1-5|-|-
TGTGCCAGCAGTCAAAACAGGGACCAGCCCCAGCATTTT
CASSQNRDQPQHF
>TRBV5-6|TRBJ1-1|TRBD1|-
TGTGCCAGCAGCTTGTTAGGGACAGAGAACACTGAAGCTTTCTTT
CASSLLGTENTEAFF
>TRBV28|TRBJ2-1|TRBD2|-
TGTGCCAGCAGTTCTATTCGGGCGGGAGGAGGATACAATGAGCAGTTCTTC
CASSSIRAGGGYNEQFF
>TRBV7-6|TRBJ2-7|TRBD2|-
TGTGCCAGCAGCTTGGGGACTAGCGATTACGAGCAGTACTTC
CASSLGTSDYEQYF
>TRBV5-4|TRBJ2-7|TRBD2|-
TGTGCCAGCAGCTTCTCATGGACTAGCGGCTACGAGCAGTACTTC
CASSFSWTSGYEQYF
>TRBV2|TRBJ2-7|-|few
TGTGCCAGCAGGAGGGCATTTGTCGAGCAGTACTTC
CASRRAFVEQYF
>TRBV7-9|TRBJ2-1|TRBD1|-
TGTGCCAGCAGCTTAGCCGGACAGGGGGCAAATGAGCAGTTCTTC
CASSLAGQGANEQFF
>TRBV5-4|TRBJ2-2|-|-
TGTGCCAGCAGCTTGGAGCAGCCGGCCGGGGAGCTGTCTTTT
CASSLEQPAGELSF
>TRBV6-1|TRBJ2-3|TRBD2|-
TGTGCCAGCAGTATTCGACTAGCGGGGCCAGATACGCAGTATTTT
CASSIRLAGPDTQYF
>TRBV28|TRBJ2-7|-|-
TGTGCCAGCAGACCAGCGGGTAGCTCCTACGAGCAGTACTTC
CASRPAGSSYEQYF
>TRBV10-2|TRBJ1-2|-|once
TGCGCCAGCACTTACGGTGAGGATGGCTACACCTTC
CASTYGEDGYTF